Here is one T cell receptor beta chain with its context. This specimen comes from a study of blood T cell repertoires in COVID-19. Study as a whole: PBMCs, B-cell-depleted T cells, or T cells were the source of the cDNA or gDNA that made up the material.

In the authors' workflow: For nucleated cells, counts were estimated from reference gene primer amplification. Measured with immunoSEQ multiplex PCR; TCRdb has only the in-frame clones, and not every one. V and J calls and clone size follow that table, whereas D and trimming were derived from the DNA. The repertoire holds approximately 190,000 clones, with about 86% as singletons. The CDR3 is 14 residues long. V lost 5 bases, J lost 3 bases, and 3 bases stayed unmatched. The germline CDR1 and CDR2 sequences are LNHDA and SQIVND (reference sequence). Participants reported their clinical history, and cohort assignment relied on those reports.

This sequence originates from a woman between 35 and 50 years old in a cohort exposed to, infected with or recovered from COVID-19 (not recorded which). This rearrangement joins TRBV19 to TRBJ2-1, with TRBD2 matching 8 bases. Sequencing used PBMCs or T cells enriched from blood (not recorded which). CDR3 nucleotides: TGTGCCAGTAGTGTAGCGGGAAACTACAATGAGCAGTTCTTC. As protein: CASSVAGNYNEQFF.